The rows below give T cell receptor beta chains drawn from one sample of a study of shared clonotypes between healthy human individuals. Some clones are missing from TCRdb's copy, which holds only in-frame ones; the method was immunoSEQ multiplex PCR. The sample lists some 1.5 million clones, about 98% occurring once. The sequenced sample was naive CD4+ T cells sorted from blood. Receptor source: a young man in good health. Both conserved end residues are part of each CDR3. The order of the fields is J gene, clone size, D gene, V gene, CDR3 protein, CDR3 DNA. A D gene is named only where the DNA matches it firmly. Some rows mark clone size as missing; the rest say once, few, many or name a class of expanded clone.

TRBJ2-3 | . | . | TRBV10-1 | CASSSTTGGTDTQYF | TGCGCCAGCAGTAGCACGACAGGAGGCACAGATACGCAGTATTTT
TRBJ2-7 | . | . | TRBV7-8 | CASSLVSQAQYF | TGTGCCAGCAGCTTAGTGTCGCAGGCGCAGTACTTC
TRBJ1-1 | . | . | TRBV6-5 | CASSGVASGTEAFF | TGTGCCAGCAGTGGAGTAGCCTCCGGGACAGAAGCTTTCTTT
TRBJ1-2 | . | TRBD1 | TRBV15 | CATSRDPDREIYGYTF | TGTGCCACCAGCAGAGATCCGGACAGGGAAATCTATGGCTACACCTTC
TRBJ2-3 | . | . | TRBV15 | CATSRDRGSRTDTQYF | TGTGCCACCAGCAGAGATCGGGGCAGCCGCACAGATACGCAGTATTTT
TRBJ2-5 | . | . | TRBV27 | CASSLRTGQETQYF | TGTGCCAGCAGTTTAAGGACTGGTCAAGAGACCCAGTACTTC
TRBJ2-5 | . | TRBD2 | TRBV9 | CASSPAVAGGQETQYF | TGTGCCAGCAGCCCCGCGGTAGCGGGAGGCCAAGAGACCCAGTACTTC
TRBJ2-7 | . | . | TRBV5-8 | CASKKGGTFTYEQYF | TGTGCCAGCAAGAAGGGGGGGACATTCACCTACGAGCAGTACTTC
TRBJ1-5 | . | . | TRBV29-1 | CSVEAFSGQPQHF | TGCAGCGTTGAAGCATTCAGTGGCCAGCCCCAGCATTTT
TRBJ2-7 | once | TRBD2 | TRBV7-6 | CASSLGLGLTYEQYF | TGTGCCAGCAGCCTTGGACTAGGGCTTACCTACGAGCAGTACTTC
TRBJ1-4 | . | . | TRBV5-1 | CASSLLPGQTNEKLFF | TGCGCCAGCAGCTTGTTACCGGGACAAACTAATGAAAAACTGTTTTTT
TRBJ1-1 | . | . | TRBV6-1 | CASTRGSTEAFF | TGTGCCAGCACTAGGGGATCCACTGAAGCTTTCTTT
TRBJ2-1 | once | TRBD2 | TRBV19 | CASSLPGLADINEQFF | TGTGCCAGTAGCCTCCCCGGACTAGCAGACATTAATGAGCAGTTCTTC
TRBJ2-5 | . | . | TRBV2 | CASSEVGRGGETQYF | TGTGCCAGCAGTGAAGTCGGCAGGGGAGGAGAGACCCAGTACTTC
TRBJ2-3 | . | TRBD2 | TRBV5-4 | CASSSAGLAMGGGLDTQYF | TGTGCCAGCAGCTCCGCGGGACTAGCGATGGGGGGAGGGCTAGATACGCAGTATTTT
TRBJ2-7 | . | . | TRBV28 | CASSLLGLDVRKYF | TGTGCCAGCAGTTTATTGGGACTGGACGTGCGGAAGTACTTC
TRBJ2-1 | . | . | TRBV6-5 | CASSYSPGNEQFF | TGTGCCAGCAGTTACTCGCCGGGGAATGAGCAGTTCTTC
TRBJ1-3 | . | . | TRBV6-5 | CASANRDSGNTIYF | TGTGCCAGCGCGAACAGGGACTCGGGGAACACCATATATTTT
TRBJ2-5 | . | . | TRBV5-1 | CASSIPGQETQYF | TGCGCCAGCAGCATCCCCGGGCAAGAGACCCAGTACTTC